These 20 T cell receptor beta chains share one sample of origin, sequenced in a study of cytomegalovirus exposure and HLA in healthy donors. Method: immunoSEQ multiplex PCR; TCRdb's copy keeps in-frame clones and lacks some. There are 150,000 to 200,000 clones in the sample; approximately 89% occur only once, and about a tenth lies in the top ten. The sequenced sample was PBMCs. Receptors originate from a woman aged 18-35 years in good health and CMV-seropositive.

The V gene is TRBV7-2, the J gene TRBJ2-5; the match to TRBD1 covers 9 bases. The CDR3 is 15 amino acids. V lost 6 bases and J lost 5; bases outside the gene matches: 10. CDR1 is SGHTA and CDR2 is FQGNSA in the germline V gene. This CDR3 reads CASRVGQGSEETQYF. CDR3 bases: TGTGCCAGCAGAGTGGGACAGGGCAGTGAGGAGACCCAGTACTTC.

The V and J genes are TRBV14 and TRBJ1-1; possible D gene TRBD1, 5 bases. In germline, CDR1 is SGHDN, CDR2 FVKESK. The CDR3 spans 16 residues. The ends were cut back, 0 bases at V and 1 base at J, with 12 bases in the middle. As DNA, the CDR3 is TGTGCCAGCAGCCAAGAAATATATAGGGGGAACACTGAAGCTTTCTTT. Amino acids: CASSQEIYRGNTEAFF.

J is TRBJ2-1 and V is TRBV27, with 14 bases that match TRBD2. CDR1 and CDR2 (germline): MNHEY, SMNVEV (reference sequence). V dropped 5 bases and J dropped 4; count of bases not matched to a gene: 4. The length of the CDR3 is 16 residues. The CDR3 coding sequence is TGTGCCAGCAGTATTCGACTAGCGGGAGGGTACAATGAGCAGTTCTTC. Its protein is CASSIRLAGGYNEQFF.

CDR3 loop: CASSFDRGEQYF. The CDR3 DNA follows: TGCGCCAGCAGCTTCGATCGAGGCGAGCAGTACTTC. The V gene is TRBV5-1, the J gene TRBJ2-7; no clear D. Germline V gives CDR1 SGHRS, CDR2 YFSETQ. Trimming removed 2 bases at V and 6 bases at J, with 9 bases between. CDR3 length: 12 residues.

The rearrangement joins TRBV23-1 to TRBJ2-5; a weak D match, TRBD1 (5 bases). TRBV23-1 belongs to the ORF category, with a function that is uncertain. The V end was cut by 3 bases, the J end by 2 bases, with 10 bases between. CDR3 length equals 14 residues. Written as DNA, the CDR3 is TGCGCCAGCAGTCACCGACAGATACAAGAGACCCAGTACTTC. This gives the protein CASSHRQIQETQYF.

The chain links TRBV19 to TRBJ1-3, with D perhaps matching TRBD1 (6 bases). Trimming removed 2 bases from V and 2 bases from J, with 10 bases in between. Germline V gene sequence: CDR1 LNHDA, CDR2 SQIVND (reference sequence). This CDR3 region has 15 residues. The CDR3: CASSIQGSPGNTIYF. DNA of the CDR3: TGTGCCAGTAGTATACAGGGGAGCCCTGGAAACACCATATATTTT.

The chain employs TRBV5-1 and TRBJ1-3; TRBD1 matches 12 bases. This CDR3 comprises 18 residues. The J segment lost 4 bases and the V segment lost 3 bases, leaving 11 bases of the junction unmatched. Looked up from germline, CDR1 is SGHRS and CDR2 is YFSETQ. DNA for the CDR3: TGCGCCAGCAGCTATACCGGGACAGGGGGCACGTGGGGAAACACCATATATTTT. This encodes CASSYTGTGGTWGNTIYF.

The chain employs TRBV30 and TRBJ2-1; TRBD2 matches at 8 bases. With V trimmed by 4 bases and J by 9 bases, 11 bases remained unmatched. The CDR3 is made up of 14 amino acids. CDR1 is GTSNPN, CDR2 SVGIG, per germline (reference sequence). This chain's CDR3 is CAWTRGGSTFEQFF. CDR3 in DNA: TGTGCCTGGACTCGGGGGGGGTCTACGTTTGAGCAGTTCTTC.

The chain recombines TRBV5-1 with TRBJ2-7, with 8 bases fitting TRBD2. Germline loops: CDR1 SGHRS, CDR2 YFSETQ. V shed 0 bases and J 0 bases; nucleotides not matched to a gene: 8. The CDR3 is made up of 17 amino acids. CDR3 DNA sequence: TGCGCCAGCAGCTTGGCCCCCGGACTAGCATCCTCCTACGAGCAGTACTTC. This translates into CASSLAPGLASSYEQYF.

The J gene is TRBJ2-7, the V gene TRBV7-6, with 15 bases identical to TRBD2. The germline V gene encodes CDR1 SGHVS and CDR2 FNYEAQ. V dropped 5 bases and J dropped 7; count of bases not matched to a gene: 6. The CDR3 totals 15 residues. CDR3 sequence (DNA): TGTGCCAGCAGCCAGGGACTAGCGGGAGGCGGAGAGCAGTACTTC. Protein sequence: CASSQGLAGGGEQYF.

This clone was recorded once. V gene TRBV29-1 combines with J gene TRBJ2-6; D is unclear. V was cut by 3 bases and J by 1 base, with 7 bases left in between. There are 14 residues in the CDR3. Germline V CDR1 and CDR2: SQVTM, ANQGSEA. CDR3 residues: CSVDNESGANVLTF. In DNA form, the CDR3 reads TGCAGCGTTGATAATGAGTCTGGGGCCAACGTCCTGACTTTC.

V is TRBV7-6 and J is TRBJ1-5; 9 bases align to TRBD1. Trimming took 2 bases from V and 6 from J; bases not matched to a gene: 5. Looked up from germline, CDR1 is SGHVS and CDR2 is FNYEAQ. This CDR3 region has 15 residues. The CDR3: CASSLLTGGFQPQHF. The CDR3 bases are TGTGCCAGCAGCTTACTGACAGGGGGTTTTCAGCCCCAGCATTTT.

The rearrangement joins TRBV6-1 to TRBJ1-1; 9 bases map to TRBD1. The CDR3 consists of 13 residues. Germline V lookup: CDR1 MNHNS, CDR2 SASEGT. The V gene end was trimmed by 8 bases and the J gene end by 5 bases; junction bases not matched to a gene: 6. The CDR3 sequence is CASSRTGETEAFF. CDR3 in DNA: TGTGCCAGCTCCCGGACAGGGGAGACTGAAGCTTTCTTT.

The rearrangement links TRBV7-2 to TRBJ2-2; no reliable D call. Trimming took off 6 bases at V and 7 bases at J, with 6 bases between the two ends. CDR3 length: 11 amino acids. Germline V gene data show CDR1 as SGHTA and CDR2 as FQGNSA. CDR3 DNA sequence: TGTGCCAGCAGTCCCGGCGGGGAGCTGTTTTTT. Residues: CASSPGGELFF.

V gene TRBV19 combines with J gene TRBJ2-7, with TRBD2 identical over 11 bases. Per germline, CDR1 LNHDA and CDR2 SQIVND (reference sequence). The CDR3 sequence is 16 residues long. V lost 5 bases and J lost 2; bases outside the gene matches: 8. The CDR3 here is CASSVGLAGLPYEQYF. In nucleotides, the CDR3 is TGTGCCAGTAGTGTCGGACTAGCGGGCCTTCCCTACGAGCAGTACTTC. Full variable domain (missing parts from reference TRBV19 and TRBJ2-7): DGGITQSPKYLFRKEGQNVTLSCEQNLNHDAMYWYRQDPGQGLRLIYYSQIVNDFQKGDIAEGYSVSREKKESFPLTVTSAQKNPTAFYLCASSVGLAGLPYEQYFGPGTRLTVT.

CDR3 nucleotide sequence: TGTGCCAGCAGCTTGTTGGCGGGAGGTGGCAATGAGCAGTTCTTC. It yields the protein CASSLLAGGGNEQFF. This sequence joins TRBV5-4 and TRBJ2-1, with 8 bases matching TRBD2. The CDR3 spans 15 residues. The J segment lost 6 bases and the V segment lost 1 base, leaving 6 bases of the junction unmatched. Germline V lookup: CDR1 SGHNT, CDR2 YYREEE (reference sequence).

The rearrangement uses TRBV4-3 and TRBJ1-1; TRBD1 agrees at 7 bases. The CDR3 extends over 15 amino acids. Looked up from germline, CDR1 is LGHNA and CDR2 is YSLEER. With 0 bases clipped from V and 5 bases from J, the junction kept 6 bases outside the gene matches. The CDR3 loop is CASSQEWQGGTEAFF. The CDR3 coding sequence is TGCGCCAGCAGCCAAGAATGGCAGGGGGGTACTGAAGCTTTCTTT.

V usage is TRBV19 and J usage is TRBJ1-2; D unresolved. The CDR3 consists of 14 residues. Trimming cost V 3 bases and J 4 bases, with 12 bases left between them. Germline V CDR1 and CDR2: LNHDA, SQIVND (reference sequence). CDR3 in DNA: TGTGCCAGTAGTATCGCCGCCAGACTCTATGGCTACACCTTC. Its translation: CASSIAARLYGYTF.

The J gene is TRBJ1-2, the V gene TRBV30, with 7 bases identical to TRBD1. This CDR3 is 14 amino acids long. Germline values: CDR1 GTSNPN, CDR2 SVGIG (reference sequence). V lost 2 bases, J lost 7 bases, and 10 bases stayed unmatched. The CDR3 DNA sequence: TGTGCCTGGAGTAGGGAGACAGGGTTTTTTGGCTACACCTTC. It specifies CAWSRETGFFGYTF.

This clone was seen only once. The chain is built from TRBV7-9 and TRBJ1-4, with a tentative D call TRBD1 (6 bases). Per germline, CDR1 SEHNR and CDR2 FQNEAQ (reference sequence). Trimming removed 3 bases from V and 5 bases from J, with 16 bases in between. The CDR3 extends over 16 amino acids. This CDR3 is CASSFSGMGTNEKLFF. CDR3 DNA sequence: TGTGCCAGCAGCTTTTCAGGCATGGGGACAAATGAAAAACTGTTTTTT.